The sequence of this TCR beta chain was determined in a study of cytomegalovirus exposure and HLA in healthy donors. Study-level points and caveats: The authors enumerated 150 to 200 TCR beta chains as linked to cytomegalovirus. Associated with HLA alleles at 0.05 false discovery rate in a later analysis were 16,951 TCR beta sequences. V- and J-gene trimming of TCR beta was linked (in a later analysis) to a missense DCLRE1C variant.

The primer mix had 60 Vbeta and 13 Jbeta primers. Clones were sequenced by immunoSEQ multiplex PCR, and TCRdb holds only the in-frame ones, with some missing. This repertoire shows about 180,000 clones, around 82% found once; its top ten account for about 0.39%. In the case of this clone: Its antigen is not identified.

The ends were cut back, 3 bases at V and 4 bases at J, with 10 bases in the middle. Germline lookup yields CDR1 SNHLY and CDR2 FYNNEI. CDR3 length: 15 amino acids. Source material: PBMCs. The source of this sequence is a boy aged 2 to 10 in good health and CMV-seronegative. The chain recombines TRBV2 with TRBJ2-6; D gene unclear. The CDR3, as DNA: TGTGCCAGCAGTGATTCATCGGTCGGGGCCAACGTCCTGACTTTC. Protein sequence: CASSDSSVGANVLTF.